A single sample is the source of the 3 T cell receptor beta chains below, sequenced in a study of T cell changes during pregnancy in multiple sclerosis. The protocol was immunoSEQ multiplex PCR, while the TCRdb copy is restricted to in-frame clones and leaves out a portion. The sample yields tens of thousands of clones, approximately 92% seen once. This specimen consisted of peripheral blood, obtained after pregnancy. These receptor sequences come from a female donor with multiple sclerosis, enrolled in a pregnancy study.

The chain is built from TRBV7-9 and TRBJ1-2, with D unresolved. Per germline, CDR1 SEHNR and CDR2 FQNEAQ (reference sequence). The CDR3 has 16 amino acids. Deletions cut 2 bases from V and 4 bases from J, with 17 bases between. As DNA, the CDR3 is TGTGCCAGCAGCTTATCTGGTCAGACATCCTCCTATGGCTACACCTTC. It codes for CASSLSGQTSSYGYTF.

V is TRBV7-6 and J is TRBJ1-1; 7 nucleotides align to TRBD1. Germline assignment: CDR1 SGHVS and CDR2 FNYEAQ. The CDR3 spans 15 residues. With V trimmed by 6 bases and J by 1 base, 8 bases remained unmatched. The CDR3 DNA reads TGTGCCAGCAGAACACGACAGGGAAGGAACACTGAAGCTTTCTTT. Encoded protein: CASRTRQGRNTEAFF.

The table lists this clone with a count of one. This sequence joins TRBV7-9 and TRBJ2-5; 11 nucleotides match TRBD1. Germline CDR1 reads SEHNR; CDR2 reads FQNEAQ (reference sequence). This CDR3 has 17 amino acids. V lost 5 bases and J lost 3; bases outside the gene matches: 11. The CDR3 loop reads CASSPSGGTGGKETQYF. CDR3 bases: TGTGCCAGCAGCCCTAGTGGGGGGACAGGGGGAAAAGAGACCCAGTACTTC.